Below, 14 T cell receptor beta chains from the same sample are listed, as sequenced in a study of breast tumors, draining lymph nodes, adjacent tissues. The lymph nodes were axillary draining lymph nodes from breast cancer patients. MiXCR, applied by TCRdb to the multiplex PCR reads, yields one record per CDR3 protein. The table records about 89,000 distinct CDR3 sequences, about 27% of them present only once. Material for sequencing was axillary lymph node tissue. These receptors all stem from a female donor with breast cancer. Some clones in this sample may be carry-over from other donors' samples.

This clonotype appeared many times. The CDR3 sequence: CASSESSSYNEQFF. The CDR3 DNA reads as TGTGCCAGCAGTGAATCCAGCTCCTACAATGAGCAGTTCTTC. The V and J genes are TRBV6-1 and TRBJ2-1; D gene uncertain. Germline V gene sequence: CDR1 MNHNS, CDR2 SASEGT. This CDR3 region has 14 residues. V was shortened by 2 bases and J by 0 bases, with 5 bases between the two germline ends.

This clonotype showed up many times. This chain connects TRBV5-1 to TRBJ2-7; D is uncertain. Trimming took 4 bases from V and 2 from J, leaving 16 bases between them. The CDR3 is 15 amino acids. Looked up from germline, CDR1 is SGHRS and CDR2 is YFSETQ. CDR3 region: CASSNEPSLTYEQYF. In nucleotides, the CDR3 is TGCGCCAGCAGCAACGAACCCTCACTGACCTACGAGCAGTACTTC.

This clonotype occurred many times. This chain uses TRBV24-1 with TRBJ2-1; D is unclear. This CDR3 has 13 amino acids. V was cut by 2 bases and J by 2 bases, with 3 bases left in between. The germline gives CDR1 KGHDR, CDR2 SFDVKD. This CDR3 reads CATSDSTYNEQFF. The CDR3, as DNA: TGTGCCACCAGTGATTCGACCTACAATGAGCAGTTCTTC.

As concerns this clonotype: This may stem from a read error, because a much larger clone lies one nucleotide away. The chain recombines TRBV5-5 with TRBJ2-5; D is undetermined. Trimming shortened V by 1 base and J by 3 bases, and 13 bases separated the two germline ends. Germline CDR1 and CDR2: SGHKS and YYEKEE (reference sequence). This CDR3 is 15 amino acids long. CDR3 protein: CASSLTLARKETQYF. The CDR3 DNA follows: TGTGCCAGCAGCTTGACTTTGGCGAGAAAAGAGACCCAGTACTTC.

In regard to this clonotype: This clone may be a read error of a much larger clone one base away. V is TRBV5-4 and J is TRBJ2-1, with 7 bases fitting TRBD2. The CDR3 length is 15 residues. The V gene's germline CDR1 is SGHNT and CDR2 YYREEE (reference sequence). The CDR3: CVSSGVKGRLAEQFF. CDR3 nucleotides: TGTGTCAGCAGCGGGGTAAAGGGAAGGTTGGCTGAGCAGTTCTTC.

This clonotype was observed at least ten times. The V and J genes are TRBV19 and TRBJ2-1; 11 bases agree with TRBD2. Germline V gene data show CDR1 as LNHDA and CDR2 as SQIVND (reference sequence). V gave up 8 bases and J gave up 6 bases; unmatched junction bases: 15. The CDR3 is 17 residues long. The CDR3 sequence is CASRRGVTSGKGNEQFF. The CDR3 nucleotides read TGTGCCAGTCGGCGCGGGGTGACTAGCGGGAAGGGCAATGAGCAGTTCTTC.

This chain links TRBV27 with TRBJ2-1, with D uncertain. This CDR3 region has 13 residues. V was cut by 3 bases and J by 8 bases, with 11 bases left in between. Germline V gene data show CDR1 as MNHEY and CDR2 as SMNVEV (reference sequence). CDR3 sequence: CASSFQVLYEQFF. The DNA for the CDR3 is TGTGCCAGCAGTTTTCAGGTTTTATATGAGCAGTTCTTC.

This clonotype came up many times. The V call is TRBV12-3 or TRBV12-4, the J call TRBJ1-1; D is unclear. This CDR3 comprises 13 residues. Trimming stripped 6 bases from V and 4 bases from J, with 12 bases between. Here the CDR3 DNA reads TGTGCCAGCAGGGACCGCTACTTCACTGAAGCTTTCTTT. It codes for CASRDRYFTEAFF.

The table lists this clonotype with many counts. J is TRBJ1-5 and V is TRBV6-1, with TRBD1 matching over 7 bases. The J segment lost 6 bases and the V segment lost 1 base, leaving 9 bases of the junction unmatched. The germline gives CDR1 MNHNS, CDR2 SASEGT. The CDR3 has 16 amino acids. CDR3 residues: CASSEEPAGGGQPQHF. CDR3 in DNA: TGTGCCAGCAGTGAAGAACCAGCAGGGGGAGGTCAGCCCCAGCATTTT.

This clonotype was seen a handful of times. The V gene is TRBV10-3, the J gene TRBJ1-1; D is possibly TRBD1 (5 bases). Germline CDR1 reads ENHRY; CDR2 reads SYGVKD. The CDR3 spans 13 residues. V lost 6 bases to trimming and J lost 1 base, with 9 bases between them. The CDR3 region is CAIRPDKNTEAFF. CDR3 sequence (DNA): TGTGCCATCAGACCGGACAAGAACACTGAAGCTTTCTTT.

In this sample, this clonotype turned up many times. The chain employs TRBV7-2 and TRBJ1-3; D not resolved. Germline V gene lookup returns CDR1 SGHTA and CDR2 FQGNSA. Trimming removed 3 bases from V and 0 bases from J, with 12 bases in between. The CDR3 spans 16 residues. Written as DNA, the CDR3 is TGTGCCAGCAGCTTGTCACAGACAAGCTCTGGAAACACCATATATTTT. Translated: CASSLSQTSSGNTIYF.

This clonotype was counted once. This chain uses TRBV20-1 with TRBJ2-3, with no clear D. V was cut by 5 bases and J by 3 bases, with 12 bases left in between. Germline-derived CDR1 and CDR2 are DFQATT and SNEGSKA (reference sequence). CDR3 length equals 13 residues. CDR3 protein: CSAAPGRTDTQYF. The CDR3 DNA follows: TGCAGTGCTGCCCCCGGACGGACAGATACGCAGTATTTT.

This clonotype was seen at least ten times. The chain has TRBV7-4 and TRBJ1-5; D remains ambiguous. V lost 1 base and J lost 3, with 10 bases in between. The length of the CDR3 is 15 residues. Looked up from germline, CDR1 is SGHVT and CDR2 is SQSDAQ. CDR3: CASSLGTQNNQPQHF. CDR3 nucleotide sequence: TGTGCCAGCAGCTTAGGCACACAAAACAATCAGCCCCAGCATTTT.

This clonotype was counted at least ten times. The chain carries TRBV3-2 and TRBJ2-7; the table's D gene call, TRBD2, was not cross checked with the DNA. TRBV3-2 is tagged as a pseudogene. There are 16 residues in the CDR3. CDR3 sequence reads: CASSQDNGRAPLEQYF. The CDR3 DNA is TGTGCCAGCAGCCAAGATAACGGGAGGGCCCCCCTCGAGCAGTACTTC.